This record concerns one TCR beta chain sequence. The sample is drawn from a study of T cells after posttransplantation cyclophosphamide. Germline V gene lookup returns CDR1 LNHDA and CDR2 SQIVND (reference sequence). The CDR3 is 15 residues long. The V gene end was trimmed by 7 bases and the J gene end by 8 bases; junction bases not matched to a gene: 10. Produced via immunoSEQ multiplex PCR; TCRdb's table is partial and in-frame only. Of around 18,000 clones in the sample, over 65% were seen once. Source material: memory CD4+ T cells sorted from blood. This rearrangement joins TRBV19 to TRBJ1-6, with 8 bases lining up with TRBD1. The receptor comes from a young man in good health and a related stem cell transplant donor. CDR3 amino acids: CASTPRTGTDSPLHF. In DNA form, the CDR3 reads TGTGCCAGTACCCCTCGGACAGGGACGGATTCACCCCTCCACTTT.